The 9 T cell receptor beta chains below were found in one sample sequenced in a study of blood T cells in healthy people across ages. For the second PCR, which ran for roughly 7 to 11 cycles, a sample-barcoded 5' primer and a J-beta primer mix were used. TCRdb reprocessed the 5' RACE reads via MiXCR and lists one record per CDR3 protein. The repertoire holds over a million distinct CDR3 sequences, with 35% to 45% as singletons. Sequenced material: blood. The receptors come from a woman aged 18 to 35 in good health.

This clonotype was seen only a few times. The V and J genes are TRBV4-3 and TRBJ1-2, with a weak D call TRBD1 (5 bases). V lost 5 bases to trimming and J lost 5 bases, with 18 bases between them. The CDR3 covers 15 residues. The V gene's germline CDR1 is LGHNA and CDR2 YSLEER. In nucleotides, the CDR3 is TGCGCCAGCAGCTGGCGTATAGGGACGGAGTATGGCTACACCTTC. This sequence encodes CASSWRIGTEYGYTF.

This chain links TRBV6-1 with TRBJ2-2; TRBD1 might be the D (5 bases). There are 14 residues in the CDR3. From germline, CDR1 is MNHNS and CDR2 SASEGT. Between the trimmed V and J ends, which lost 4 bases and 0 bases, there was a span of 6 bases. The DNA of the CDR3 is TGTGCCAGCAGTGCAGGGACGAACACCGGGGAGCTGTTTTTT. It encodes CASSAGTNTGELFF.

This clonotype turned up a few times. The V gene is TRBV29-1, the J gene TRBJ2-1; TRBD2 is a possible D gene (7 bases). This CDR3 comprises 16 residues. V gave up 1 base and J gave up 4 bases, with 17 bases separating them. CDR1 SQVTM and CDR2 ANQGSEA come from the germline V gene. The CDR3 is CSVEASEGGRYNEQFF. Written as DNA, the CDR3 is TGCAGCGTTGAAGCCTCTGAGGGGGGGCGATACAATGAGCAGTTCTTC.

This clonotype has just a few counts. V is TRBV20-1 and J is TRBJ2-1; TRBD2 matches 10 bases. CDR1 DFQATT and CDR2 SNEGSKA come from the germline V gene (reference sequence). J gave up 8 bases and V 2 bases, and 12 bases lay outside the gene matches. CDR3 size: 16 residues. CDR3 DNA: TGCAGTGCTAGAACCCTCCGAGGGACTAGCGTCTATGAGCAGTTCTTC. Residues: CSARTLRGTSVYEQFF.

This clonotype showed up just a few times. V usage is TRBV11-2 and J usage is TRBJ2-1; 9 positions match TRBD2. Trimming removed 3 bases from V and 3 bases from J; junction bases left unmatched: 9. The CDR3 has 17 residues. Looked up from germline, CDR1 is SGHAT and CDR2 is FQNNGV. CDR3 sequence reads: CASSLLGGLARYNEQFF. CDR3 bases: TGTGCCAGCAGCTTGCTAGGCGGACTAGCGCGCTACAATGAGCAGTTCTTC.

The CDR3 loop reads CASIGKGRGAGEAFF. CDR3 nucleotide sequence: TGCGCCAGTATAGGGAAGGGAAGGGGCGCCGGTGAAGCTTTCTTT. This chain links TRBV5-1 with TRBJ1-1; maybe TRBD1 (5 bases). The CDR3 length is 15 residues. Germline V lookup: CDR1 SGHRS, CDR2 YFSETQ. Trimming removed 8 bases from V and 7 bases from J, with 24 bases in between. The full variable domain, its missing parts supplied by reference TRBV5-1 and TRBJ1-1, is KAGVTQTPRYLIKTRGQQVTLSCSPISGHRSVSWYQQTPGQGLQFLFEYFSETQRNKGNFPGRFSGRQFSNSRSEMNVSTLELGDSALYLCASIGKGRGAGEAFFGQGTRLTVV.

The V and J genes are TRBV15 and TRBJ1-1; 9 nucleotides match TRBD1. Germline CDR1 LNHNV, CDR2 YYDKDF (reference sequence). V lost 3 bases and J lost 6; bases outside the gene matches: 8. This CDR3 region has 15 residues. CDR3 nucleotides: TGTGCCACCAGCAGCGGAACAGGGGGCAAAGCTGAAGCTTTCTTT. It translates to CATSSGTGGKAEAFF.

The V and J genes are TRBV5-1 and TRBJ2-7, with a possible D match to TRBD2 (6 bases). Germline V CDR1 and CDR2: SGHRS, YFSETQ. CDR3 length: 15 residues. Trimming removed 0 bases at V and 2 bases at J, with 12 bases between. DNA for the CDR3: TGCGCCAGCAGCTTGGGGCCGGGAGACACCTACGAGCAGTACTTC. It yields the protein CASSLGPGDTYEQYF.

This clonotype was counted a single time. Just one base apart from a much larger clone, this may be a read error. The CDR3 DNA is TGTGCCAGAAGCCGTAGCGGGAACAAAGAGACCCAGTACTTC. Translation gives CARSRSGNKETQYF. V gene TRBV7-2 combines with J gene TRBJ2-5; 8 nucleotides agree with TRBD2. This CDR3 contains 14 residues. V lost 9 bases, J lost 3 bases, and 9 bases stayed unmatched. The V gene's germline CDR1 is SGHTA and CDR2 FQGNSA.